A single sample gave rise to the 13 T cell receptor beta chains below, sequenced in a study of Ad26.COV2.S vaccination and SARS-CoV-2 variants. The repertoire was sequenced with immunoSEQ multiplex PCR; TCRdb's copy has only in-frame clones and lacks some. The sample lists some 480,000 clones; roughly 89% were seen once. Treatment specified: roughly 19 received Ad26.COV2.S at low or high dose, single or two shots; several received placebo; per-sample allocation not given. Specimen acquisition occurred on day 63 following the initial vaccine or placebo injection. The sequencing used peripheral blood, collected in a trial of Ad26.COV2.S vaccine versus placebo. The source is a person aged 18-65 years who received the Ad26.COV2.S COVID-19 vaccine or a placebo.

This clone was seen only once. This chain connects TRBV28 to TRBJ2-7; D could derive from TRBD1 or TRBD2 (5 bases each). Deletions cut 6 bases from V and 7 bases from J, with 19 bases between. This CDR3 comprises 14 residues. Germline CDR1 reads MDHEN; CDR2 reads SYDVKM. CDR3 coding DNA: TGTGCCAGCAGCCGACCTGGGACCCGGCGGGAGCAGTACTTC. Its translation: CASSRPGTRREQYF. Filled out from reference TRBV28 and TRBJ2-7, the complete variable domain reads DVKVTQSSRYLVKRTGEKVFLECVQDMDHENMFWYRQDPGLGLRLIYFSYDVKMKEKGDIPEGYSVSREKKERFSLILESASTNQTSMYLCASSRPGTRREQYFGPGTRLTVT.

Notes on this clone: Germline is not matched at one junction end, which may reflect a read error. The chain links TRBV5-1 to TRBJ2-1, with D perhaps TRBD1 (5 bases). The germline gives CDR1 SGHRS, CDR2 YFSETQ. The CDR3 consists of 14 residues. The CDR3 region has the DNA TGCGTCAGCCGTCCCAGGGCAGGGCAATTCGAGCAGTTCTTC. It translates to CVSRPRAGQFEQFF.

This chain connects TRBV7-2 to TRBJ2-5; D is possibly TRBD1 (5 bases). The CDR3 runs 17 residues. V dropped 2 bases and J dropped 0 bases, with 16 bases sitting between them. Germline V gives CDR1 SGHTA, CDR2 FQGNSA. Here the CDR3 DNA reads TGTGCCAGCAGCTTAATAGGGGTCGTTACAGACCAAGAGACCCAGTACTTC. Amino acid sequence: CASSLIGVVTDQETQYF.

This chain uses TRBV2 with TRBJ2-5; TRBD2 is a possible D gene (6 bases). V was pared by 3 bases and J by 4 bases, with 15 bases between. Germline V CDR1 and CDR2: SNHLY, FYNNEI. The CDR3 runs to 15 residues. CDR3 residues: CASSDWGEYAETQYF. The CDR3 DNA is TGTGCCAGCAGTGATTGGGGGGAGTACGCAGAGACCCAGTACTTC.

The chain carries TRBV19 and TRBJ2-1, with D possibly matching TRBD1 (8 bases). This CDR3 contains 14 residues. The V end was cut by 6 bases, the J end by 4 bases, with 13 bases between. CDR1 is LNHDA and CDR2 is SQIVND in the germline V gene (reference sequence). CDR3: CASRQGGLYNEQFF. In DNA, the CDR3 is TGTGCCAGTAGACAGGGGGGGTTATACAATGAGCAGTTCTTC.

The V call is TRBV29-1, the J call TRBJ2-1; D may be TRBD2 (6 bases). The CDR3 has 14 residues. V was cut by 3 bases and J by 4 bases, with 13 bases left in between. Per the germline V gene, CDR1 is SQVTM and CDR2 is ANQGSEA. DNA of the CDR3: TGCAGCGTTGATCCGGTAGCGGCATACAATGAGCAGTTCTTC. It codes for CSVDPVAAYNEQFF.

CDR3: CASSAPGRGTGEQFF. In DNA, the CDR3 is TGTGCCAGCAGTGCCCCGGGACGGGGCACGGGTGAGCAGTTCTTC. The V and J genes are TRBV11-1 and TRBJ2-1; either TRBD1 or TRBD2 may supply D (5 bases each). The CDR3 runs to 15 residues. Germline CDR1 reads SGHAT; CDR2 reads FQDESV (reference sequence). V gave up 6 bases and J gave up 9 bases, with 21 bases separating them.

The CDR3 is CASSLAASGLIYEQYF. CDR3 in DNA: TGTGCCAGCAGCTTAGCGGCTAGCGGGTTAATCTACGAGCAGTACTTC. The V gene is TRBV7-2, the J gene TRBJ2-7, with TRBD2 identical over 8 bases. The CDR3 is 16 amino acids. Trimming at V came to 0 bases and at J to 3 bases, leaving 7 bases not matched to a gene. Per the germline V gene, CDR1 is SGHTA and CDR2 is FQGNSA.

This chain connects TRBV28 to TRBJ1-1; unclear D gene. The CDR3 loop spans 16 amino acids. V lost 3 bases, J lost 1 base, and 15 bases lay in between. CDR1 is MDHEN, CDR2 SYDVKM, per germline. The CDR3 DNA reads TGTGCCAGCAGTTTGCTAGTTTCTGGAGGGAACACTGAAGCTTTCTTT. The encoded protein is CASSLLVSGGNTEAFF. Filled out from reference TRBV28 and TRBJ1-1, the complete variable domain reads DVKVTQSSRYLVKRTGEKVFLECVQDMDHENMFWYRQDPGLGLRLIYFSYDVKMKEKGDIPEGYSVSREKKERFSLILESASTNQTSMYLCASSLLVSGGNTEAFFGQGTRLTVV.

The V call is TRBV27, the J call TRBJ2-7; 9 bases are a match to TRBD1. The V gene's germline CDR1 is MNHEY and CDR2 SMNVEV (reference sequence). This CDR3 has 14 amino acids. The V segment lost 8 bases and the J segment 3 bases; nucleotides outside the gene matches: 8. The CDR3 region has the DNA TGTGCCAGCTGGGGACAGGGTGCGTTCTACGAGCAGTACTTC. Translation: CASWGQGAFYEQYF.

This chain's CDR3 is CASSNSGTTRNTQYF. CDR3 in DNA: TGTGCCAGCAGCAACTCCGGGACAACCAGAAATACGCAGTATTTT. The chain combines TRBV7-2 with TRBJ2-3; D perhaps matches TRBD1 (6 bases). Germline values: CDR1 SGHTA, CDR2 FQGNSA. Deletions cut 5 bases from V and 7 bases from J, with 19 bases between. The CDR3 has 15 residues.

This clone came up a few times. This chain joins TRBV7-9 and TRBJ2-7; 9 nucleotides agree with TRBD2. V trimming: 5 bases; J trimming: 5 bases; junction bases outside the gene matches: 7. Germline CDR1 reads SEHNR; CDR2 reads FQNEAQ (reference sequence). This CDR3 has 14 amino acids. The CDR3 here is CASSESGRRNEQYF. Written as DNA, the CDR3 is TGTGCCAGCAGCGAAAGCGGGAGGAGGAACGAGCAGTACTTC.

The CDR3 sequence is CSAKREGRGDTQYF. CDR3 nucleotides: TGCAGCGCTAAGCGGGAGGGCCGGGGAGATACGCAGTATTTT. This sequence joins TRBV29-1 and TRBJ2-3; 10 nucleotides match TRBD2. The germline V gene has CDR1 SQVTM and CDR2 ANQGSEA. CDR3 size: 14 residues. The trim removed 7 bases at V and 5 bases at J, leaving 9 bases unmatched.